The present T cell receptor beta chain was sequenced within a study of PD-1 blockade in classical Hodgkin lymphoma. The wider study: Once every 2 weeks, patients received intravenous nivolumab at 3 mg/kg.

Findings and limits, study-wide: TCR diversity rose significantly by C4D1 in CD4+ but not CD8+ cells.

The patients all showed relapse after autologous stem cell transplantation, while their brentuximab vedotin exposure varied. The trim removed 0 bases at V and 12 bases at J, leaving 9 bases unmatched. From germline, CDR1 is LGHNA and CDR2 YSLEER. CDR3 length: 15 amino acids. Concerning this clone itself: Its antigen is undetermined.

Repertoires were generated with immunoSEQ multiplex PCR, while TCRdb's copy carries only in-frame clones and drops some. The sample has approximately 13,000 clones, around 80% seen once. Source: peripheral blood mononuclear cells (PBMCs), taken at baseline. The chain employs TRBV4-3 and TRBJ2-7, with TRBD2 matching 12 bases. This sequence was found in a human donor with classical Hodgkin lymphoma. The CDR3 nucleotides are TGCGCCAGCAGCCAAGATGCATCTGGACTAGCGGGACTGTACTTC. Translating it yields CASSQDASGLAGLYF.